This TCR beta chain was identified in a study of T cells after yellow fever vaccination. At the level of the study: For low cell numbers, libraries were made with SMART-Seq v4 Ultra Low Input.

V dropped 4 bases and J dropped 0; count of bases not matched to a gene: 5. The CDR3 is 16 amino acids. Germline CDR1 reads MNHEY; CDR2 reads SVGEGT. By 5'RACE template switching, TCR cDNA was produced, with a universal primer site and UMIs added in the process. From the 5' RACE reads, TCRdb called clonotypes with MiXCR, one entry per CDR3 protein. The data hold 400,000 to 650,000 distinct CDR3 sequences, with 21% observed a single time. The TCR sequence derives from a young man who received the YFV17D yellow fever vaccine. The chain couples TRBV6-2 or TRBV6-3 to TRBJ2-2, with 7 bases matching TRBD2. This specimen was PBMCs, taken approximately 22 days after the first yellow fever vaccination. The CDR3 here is CASSFPAGPNTGELFF. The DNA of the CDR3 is TGTGCCAGCAGTTTTCCAGCGGGGCCGAACACCGGGGAGCTGTTTTTT.